This T cell receptor beta chain was recovered during a study of vaccination and CD4 T cells after COVID-19. Across the study: Collection of post-vaccine samples followed dose two by a median approximately 69 days, spanning a range of 14 to 241. No peptide, an HIV-1 Nef pool, or a CEFX pool was what each control culture received.

Sequencing of cultured CD4+ T cell DNA used the Oncomine TCR Beta short-read assay. TCRdb fed the PCR reads into MiXCR, producing one record per CDR3 protein. The sample holds roughly 12,000 distinct CDR3 sequences, roughly 44% seen once. This clonotype was detected a few times. Its antigen remains unidentified. The junction departs from the called germline gene at one end, perhaps through a read error. Stated treatment: approximately 9-day PBMC culture with coronavirus spike peptide pools or control peptides (ViraFEST assay). ViraFEST enlarged antigen-specific T cell populations with peptide pools and afterwards sequenced TCRs. More than 1.5 million PBMCs were grown per well alongside 8.5 to 10 IU/ml IL-2 and 7.5 to 10 ug/ml peptide pools. The CDR3 consists of 12 residues.

The TCR sequence derives from a human donor with COVID-19. The sequenced sample was cultured CD4+ T cells from blood. The chain recombines TRBV5-3 with TRBJ2-1; a weak D match, TRBD1 (6 bases). TRBV5-3 is an ORF; its function is uncertain. In DNA form, the CDR3 reads TGTGCCAGCAGCTTGGACAGTGATGAGCAGTTCTTC. Its protein is CASSLDSDEQFF.